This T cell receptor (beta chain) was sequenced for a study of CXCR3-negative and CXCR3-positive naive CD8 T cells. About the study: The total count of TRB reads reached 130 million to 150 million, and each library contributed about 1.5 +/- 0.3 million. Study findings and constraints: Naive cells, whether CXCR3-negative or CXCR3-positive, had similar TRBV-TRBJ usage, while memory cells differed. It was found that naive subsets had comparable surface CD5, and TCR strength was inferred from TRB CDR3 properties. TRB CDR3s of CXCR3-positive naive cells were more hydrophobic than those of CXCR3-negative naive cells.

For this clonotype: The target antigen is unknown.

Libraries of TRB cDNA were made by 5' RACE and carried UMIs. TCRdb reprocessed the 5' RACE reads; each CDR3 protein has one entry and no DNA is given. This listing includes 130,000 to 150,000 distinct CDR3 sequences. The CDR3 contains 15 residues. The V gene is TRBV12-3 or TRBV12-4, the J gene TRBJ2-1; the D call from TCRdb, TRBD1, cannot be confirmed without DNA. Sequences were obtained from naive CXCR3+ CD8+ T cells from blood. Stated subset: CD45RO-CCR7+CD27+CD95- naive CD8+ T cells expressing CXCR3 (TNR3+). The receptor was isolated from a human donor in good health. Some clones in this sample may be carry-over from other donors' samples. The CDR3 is CASPPSQGLNNEQFF.